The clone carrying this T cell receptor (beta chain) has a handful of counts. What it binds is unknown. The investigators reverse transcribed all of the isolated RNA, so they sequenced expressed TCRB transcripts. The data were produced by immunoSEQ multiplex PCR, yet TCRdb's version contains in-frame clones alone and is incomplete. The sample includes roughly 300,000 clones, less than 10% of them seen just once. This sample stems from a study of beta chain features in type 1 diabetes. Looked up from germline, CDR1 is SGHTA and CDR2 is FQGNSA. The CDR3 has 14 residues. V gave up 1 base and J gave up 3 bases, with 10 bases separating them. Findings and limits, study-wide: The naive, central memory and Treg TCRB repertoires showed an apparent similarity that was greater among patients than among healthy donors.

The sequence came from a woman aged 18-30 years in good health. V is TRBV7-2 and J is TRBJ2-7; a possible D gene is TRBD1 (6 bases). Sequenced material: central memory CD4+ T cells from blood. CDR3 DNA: TGTGCCAGCAGCTTAGTGGCCAGGGGCTACGAGCAGTACTTC. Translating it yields CASSLVARGYEQYF.